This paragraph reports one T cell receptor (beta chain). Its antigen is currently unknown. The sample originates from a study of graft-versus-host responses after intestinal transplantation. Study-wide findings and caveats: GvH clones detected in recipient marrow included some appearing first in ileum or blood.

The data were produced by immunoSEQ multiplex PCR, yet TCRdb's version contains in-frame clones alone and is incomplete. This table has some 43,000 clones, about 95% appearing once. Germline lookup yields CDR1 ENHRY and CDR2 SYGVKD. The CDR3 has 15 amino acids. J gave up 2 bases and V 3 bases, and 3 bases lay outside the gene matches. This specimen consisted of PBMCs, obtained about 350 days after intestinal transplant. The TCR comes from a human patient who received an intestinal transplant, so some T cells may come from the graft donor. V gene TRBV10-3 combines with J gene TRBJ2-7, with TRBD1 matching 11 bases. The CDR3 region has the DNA TGTGCCATCAGTGACGCGGGACAGGGGGCCTACGAGCAGTACTTC. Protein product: CAISDAGQGAYEQYF.